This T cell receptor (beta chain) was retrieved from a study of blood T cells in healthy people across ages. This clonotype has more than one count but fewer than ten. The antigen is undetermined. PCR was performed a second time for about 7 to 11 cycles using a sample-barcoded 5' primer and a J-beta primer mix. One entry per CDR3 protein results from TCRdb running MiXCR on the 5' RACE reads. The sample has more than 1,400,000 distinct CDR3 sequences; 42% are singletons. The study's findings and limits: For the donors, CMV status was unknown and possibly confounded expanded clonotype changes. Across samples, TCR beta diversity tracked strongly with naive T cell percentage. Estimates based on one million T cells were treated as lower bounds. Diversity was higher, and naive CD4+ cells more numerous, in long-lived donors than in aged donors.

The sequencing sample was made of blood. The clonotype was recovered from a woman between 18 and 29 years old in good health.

This CDR3 reads CSALPVTNTEAFF. The CDR3 DNA is TGCAGCGCTCTCCCGGTGACGAACACTGAAGCTTTCTTT. The chain uses TRBV29-1 and TRBJ1-1, with D uncertain. Germline lookup yields CDR1 SQVTM and CDR2 ANQGSEA. This CDR3 has 13 residues. Trimming shortened V by 7 bases and J by 1 base, and 13 bases separated the two germline ends.